This T cell receptor beta chain was sequenced in a study of T cell responses to AZD1222 COVID-19 vaccine. The method was immunoSEQ multiplex PCR; TCRdb's version includes in-frame clones alone and lacks a portion of them. The sample has around 62,000 clones; about 90% are singletons. Comments on this clone: Its specificity is unknown.

The germline gives CDR1 MGHDK, CDR2 SYGVNS. The CDR3 covers 15 residues. The V gene end was trimmed by 3 bases and the J gene end by 3 bases; junction bases not matched to a gene: 3. Study-wide results and limits: Baseline serology detected seropositivity in only six AZD1222 recipients. Two AZD1222 doses significantly raised spike-specific TCR breadth and depth over controls. Clonal diversity was possibly underestimated; the donors were predominantly white British and more often female.

This TCR came from an adult in good health. V usage is TRBV25-1 and J usage is TRBJ1-2, with 11 positions matching TRBD1. This specimen consisted of peripheral blood, obtained on day 0 of AZD1222 vaccination. For the CDR3, the DNA is TGTGCCAGCAGTGATTCGGGACAGGGGGACTATGGCTACACCTTC. It translates to CASSDSGQGDYGYTF.